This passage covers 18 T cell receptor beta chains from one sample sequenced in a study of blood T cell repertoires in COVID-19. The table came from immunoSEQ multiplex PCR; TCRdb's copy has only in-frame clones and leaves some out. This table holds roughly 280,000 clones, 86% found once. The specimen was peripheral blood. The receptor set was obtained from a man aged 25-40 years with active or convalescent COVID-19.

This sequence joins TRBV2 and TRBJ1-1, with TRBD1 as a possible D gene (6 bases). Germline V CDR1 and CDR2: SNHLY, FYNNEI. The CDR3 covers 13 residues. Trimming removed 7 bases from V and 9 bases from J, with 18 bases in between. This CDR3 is CASNQGRGFQAFF. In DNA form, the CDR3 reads TGTGCCAGCAATCAGGGGCGCGGCTTCCAAGCTTTCTTT.

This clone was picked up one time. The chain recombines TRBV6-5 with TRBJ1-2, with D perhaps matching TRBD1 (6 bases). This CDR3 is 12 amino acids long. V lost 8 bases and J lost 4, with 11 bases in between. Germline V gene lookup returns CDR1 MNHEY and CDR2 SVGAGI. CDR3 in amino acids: CASGQFVYGYTF. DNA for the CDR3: TGTGCCAGCGGACAGTTTGTCTATGGCTACACCTTC.

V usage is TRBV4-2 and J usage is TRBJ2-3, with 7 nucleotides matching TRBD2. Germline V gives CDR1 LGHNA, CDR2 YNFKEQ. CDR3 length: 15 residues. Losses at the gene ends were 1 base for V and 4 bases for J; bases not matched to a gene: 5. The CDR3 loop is CASSQGPGGSDTQYF. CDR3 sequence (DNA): TGTGCCAGCAGCCAAGGGCCCGGGGGGTCAGATACGCAGTATTTT.

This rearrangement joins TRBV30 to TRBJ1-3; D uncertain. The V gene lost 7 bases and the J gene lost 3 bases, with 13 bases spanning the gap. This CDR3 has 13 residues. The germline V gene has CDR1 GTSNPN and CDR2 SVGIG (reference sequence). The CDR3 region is CASRRGYGNTIYF. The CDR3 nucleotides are TGTGCCTCTCGCCGGGGTTATGGAAACACCATATATTTT.

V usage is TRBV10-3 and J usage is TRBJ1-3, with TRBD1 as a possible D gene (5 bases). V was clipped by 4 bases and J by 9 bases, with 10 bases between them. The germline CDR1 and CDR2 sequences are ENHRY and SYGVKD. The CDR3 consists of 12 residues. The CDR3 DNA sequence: TGTGCCATCAGTGGGACACCCCTCACCATATATTTT. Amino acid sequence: CAISGTPLTIYF.

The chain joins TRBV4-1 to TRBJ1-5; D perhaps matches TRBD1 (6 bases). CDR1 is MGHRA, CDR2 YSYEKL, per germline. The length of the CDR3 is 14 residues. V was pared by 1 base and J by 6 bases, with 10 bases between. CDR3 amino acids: CASSQAGEGQPQHF. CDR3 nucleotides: TGCGCCAGCAGCCAAGCAGGGGAGGGTCAGCCCCAGCATTTT.

CDR3 residues: CAWKAQGLSRSPLHF. DNA of the CDR3: TGTGCCTGGAAAGCACAGGGGCTATCGCGTTCACCCCTCCACTTT. The chain recombines TRBV30 with TRBJ1-6; 7 bases are a match to TRBD1. Germline CDR1 is GTSNPN and CDR2 is SVGIG (reference sequence). Germline trimming cut 4 bases from V and 9 bases from J; bases unmatched to any gene: 12. CDR3 length: 15 amino acids.

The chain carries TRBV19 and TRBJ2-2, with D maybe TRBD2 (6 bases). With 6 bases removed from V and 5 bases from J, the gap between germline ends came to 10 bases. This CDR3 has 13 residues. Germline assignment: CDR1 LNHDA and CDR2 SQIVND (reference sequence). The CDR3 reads CASRVRGTGELFF. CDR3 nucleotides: TGTGCCAGTAGGGTGCGGGGTACCGGGGAGCTGTTTTTT.

CDR3: CASSQVGTDTQYF. CDR3 coding DNA: TGCGCCAGCAGCCAAGTCGGCACAGATACGCAGTATTTT. The chain employs TRBV4-1 and TRBJ2-3, with D uncertain. The CDR3 runs 13 residues. V lost 1 base and J 1 base, leaving 3 bases between the germline ends. CDR1 and CDR2 from the germline V gene are MGHRA and YSYEKL.

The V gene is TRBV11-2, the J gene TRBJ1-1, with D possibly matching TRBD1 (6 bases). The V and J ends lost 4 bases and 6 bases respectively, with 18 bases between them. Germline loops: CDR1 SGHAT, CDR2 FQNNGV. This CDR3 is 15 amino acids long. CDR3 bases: TGTGCCAGCAGCTCCCAAAACACAGGGATCCCTGAAGCTTTCTTT. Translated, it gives CASSSQNTGIPEAFF.

As DNA, the CDR3 is TGTGCCCCCGACGGGACAGGGTATGGCTACACCTTC. It encodes CAPDGTGYGYTF. The chain carries TRBV19 and TRBJ1-2, with 9 positions matching TRBD1. Germline V CDR1 and CDR2: LNHDA, SQIVND (reference sequence). This CDR3 is built from 12 residues. V lost 11 bases, J lost 5 bases, and 6 bases stayed unmatched. Combining the CDR3 with reference TRBV19 and TRBJ1-2 gives the whole variable domain DGGITQSPKYLFRKEGQNVTLSCEQNLNHDAMYWYRQDPGQGLRLIYYSQIVNDFQKGDIAEGYSVSREKKESFPLTVTSAQKNPTAFYLCAPDGTGYGYTFGSGTRLTVV.

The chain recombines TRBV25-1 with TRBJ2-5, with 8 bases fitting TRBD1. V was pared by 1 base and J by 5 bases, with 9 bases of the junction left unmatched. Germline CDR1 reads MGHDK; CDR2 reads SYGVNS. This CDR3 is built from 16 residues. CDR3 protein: CASSESWSGGAETQYF. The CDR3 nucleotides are TGTGCCAGCAGTGAATCTTGGTCAGGGGGCGCGGAGACCCAGTACTTC.

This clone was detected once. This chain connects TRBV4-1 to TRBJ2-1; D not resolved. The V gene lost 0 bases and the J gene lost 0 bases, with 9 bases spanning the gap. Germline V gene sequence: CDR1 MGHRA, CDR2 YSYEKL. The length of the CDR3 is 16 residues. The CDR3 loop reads CASSQDPMSSYNEQFF. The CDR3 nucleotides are TGCGCCAGCAGCCAAGATCCAATGAGCTCCTACAATGAGCAGTTCTTC.

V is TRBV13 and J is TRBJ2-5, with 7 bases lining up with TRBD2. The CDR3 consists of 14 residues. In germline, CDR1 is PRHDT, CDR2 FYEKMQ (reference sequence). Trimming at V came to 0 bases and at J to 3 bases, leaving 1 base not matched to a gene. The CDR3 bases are TGTGCCAGCAGCTTAGGTCGGGGGGAAGAGACCCAGTACTTC. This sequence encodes CASSLGRGEETQYF.

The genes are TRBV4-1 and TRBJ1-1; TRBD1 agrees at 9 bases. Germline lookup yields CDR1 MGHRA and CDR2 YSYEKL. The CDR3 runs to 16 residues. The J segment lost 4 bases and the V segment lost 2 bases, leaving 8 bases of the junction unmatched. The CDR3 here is CASSQFGTGKVTEAFF. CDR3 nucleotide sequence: TGCGCCAGCAGCCAATTTGGGACAGGGAAGGTCACTGAAGCTTTCTTT.

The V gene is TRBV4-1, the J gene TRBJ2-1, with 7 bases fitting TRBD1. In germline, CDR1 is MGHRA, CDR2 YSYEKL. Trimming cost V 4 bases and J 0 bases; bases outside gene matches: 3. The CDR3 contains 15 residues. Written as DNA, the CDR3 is TGCGCCAGCAGCCCGGACAGGAGCTCCTACAATGAGCAGTTCTTC. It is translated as CASSPDRSSYNEQFF.

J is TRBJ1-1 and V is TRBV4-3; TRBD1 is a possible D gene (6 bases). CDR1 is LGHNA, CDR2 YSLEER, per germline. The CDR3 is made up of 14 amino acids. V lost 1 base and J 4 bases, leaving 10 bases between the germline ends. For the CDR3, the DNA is TGCGCCAGCAGCCAAGGGCAGGGGTTCACTGAAGCTTTCTTT. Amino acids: CASSQGQGFTEAFF.

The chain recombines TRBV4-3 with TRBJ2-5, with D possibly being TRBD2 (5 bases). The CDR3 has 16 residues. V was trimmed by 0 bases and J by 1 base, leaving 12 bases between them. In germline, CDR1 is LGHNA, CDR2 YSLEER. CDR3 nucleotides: TGCGCCAGCAGCCAAGATCGGGCAGGAGGCCAAGAGACCCAGTACTTC. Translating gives CASSQDRAGGQETQYF.